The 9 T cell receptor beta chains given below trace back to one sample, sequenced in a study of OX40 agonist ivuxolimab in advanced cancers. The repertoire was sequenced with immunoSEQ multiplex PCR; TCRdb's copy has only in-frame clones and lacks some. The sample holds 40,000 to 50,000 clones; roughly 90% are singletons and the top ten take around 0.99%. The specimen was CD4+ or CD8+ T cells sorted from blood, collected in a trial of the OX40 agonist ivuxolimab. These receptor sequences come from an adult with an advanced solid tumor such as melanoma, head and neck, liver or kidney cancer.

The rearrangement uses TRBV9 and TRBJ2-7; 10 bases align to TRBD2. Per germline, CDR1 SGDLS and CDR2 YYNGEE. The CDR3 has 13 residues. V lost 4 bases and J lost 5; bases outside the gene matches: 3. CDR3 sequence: CASSWTSGDEQYF. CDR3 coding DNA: TGTGCCAGCAGCTGGACTAGCGGAGACGAGCAGTACTTC.

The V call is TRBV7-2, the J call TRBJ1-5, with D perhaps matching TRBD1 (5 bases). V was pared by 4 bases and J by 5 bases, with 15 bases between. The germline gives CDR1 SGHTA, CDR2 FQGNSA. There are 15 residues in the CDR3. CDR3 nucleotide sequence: TGTGCCAGCAGCTCCCTAGCAGGGAGGGATCAGCCCCAGCATTTT. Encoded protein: CASSSLAGRDQPQHF.

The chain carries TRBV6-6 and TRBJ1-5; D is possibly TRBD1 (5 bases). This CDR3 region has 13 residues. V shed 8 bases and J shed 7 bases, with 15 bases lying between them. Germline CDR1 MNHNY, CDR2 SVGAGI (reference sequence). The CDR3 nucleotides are TGTGCCAGCGCGCGGGGCGCAGGGCAGCCCCAGCATTTT. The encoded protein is CASARGAGQPQHF.

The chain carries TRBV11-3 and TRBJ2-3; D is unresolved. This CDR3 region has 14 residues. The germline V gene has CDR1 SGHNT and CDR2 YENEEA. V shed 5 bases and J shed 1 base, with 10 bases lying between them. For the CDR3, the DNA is TGTGCCAGCAGCCTTAGGAGCGGCACAGATACGCAGTATTTT. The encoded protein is CASSLRSGTDTQYF.

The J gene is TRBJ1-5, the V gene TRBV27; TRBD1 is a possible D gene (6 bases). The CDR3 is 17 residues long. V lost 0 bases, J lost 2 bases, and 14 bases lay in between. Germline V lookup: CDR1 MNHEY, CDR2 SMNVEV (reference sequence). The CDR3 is CASSLSGRGVGNQPQHF. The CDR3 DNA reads TGTGCCAGCAGTTTATCGGGGAGGGGGGTTGGCAATCAGCCCCAGCATTTT.

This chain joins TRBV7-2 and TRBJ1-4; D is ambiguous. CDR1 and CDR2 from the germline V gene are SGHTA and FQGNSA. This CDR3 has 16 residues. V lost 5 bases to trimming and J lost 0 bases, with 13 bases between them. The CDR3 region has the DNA TGTGCCAGCAGCCGTGCACAAGAAACAACTAATGAAAAACTGTTTTTT. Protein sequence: CASSRAQETTNEKLFF.

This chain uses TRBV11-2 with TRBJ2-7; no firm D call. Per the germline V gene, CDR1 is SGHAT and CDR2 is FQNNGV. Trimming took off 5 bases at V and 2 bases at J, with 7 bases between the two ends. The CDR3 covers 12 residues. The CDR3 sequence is CASSLNPYEQYF. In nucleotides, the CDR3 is TGTGCCAGCAGCCTAAATCCCTACGAGCAGTACTTC.

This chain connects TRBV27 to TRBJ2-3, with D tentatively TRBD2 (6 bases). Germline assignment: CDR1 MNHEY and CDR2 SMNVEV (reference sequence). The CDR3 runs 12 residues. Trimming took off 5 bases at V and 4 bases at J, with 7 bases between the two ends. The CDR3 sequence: CASSGGADTQYF. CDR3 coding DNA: TGTGCCAGCAGTGGAGGGGCAGATACGCAGTATTTT.

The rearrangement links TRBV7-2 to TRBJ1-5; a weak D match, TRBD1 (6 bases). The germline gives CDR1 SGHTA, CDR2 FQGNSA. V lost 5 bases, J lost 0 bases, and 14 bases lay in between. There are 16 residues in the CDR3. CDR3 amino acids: CASSLSGQLSNQPQHF. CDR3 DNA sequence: TGTGCCAGCAGCCTATCGGGACAACTTAGCAATCAGCCCCAGCATTTT.